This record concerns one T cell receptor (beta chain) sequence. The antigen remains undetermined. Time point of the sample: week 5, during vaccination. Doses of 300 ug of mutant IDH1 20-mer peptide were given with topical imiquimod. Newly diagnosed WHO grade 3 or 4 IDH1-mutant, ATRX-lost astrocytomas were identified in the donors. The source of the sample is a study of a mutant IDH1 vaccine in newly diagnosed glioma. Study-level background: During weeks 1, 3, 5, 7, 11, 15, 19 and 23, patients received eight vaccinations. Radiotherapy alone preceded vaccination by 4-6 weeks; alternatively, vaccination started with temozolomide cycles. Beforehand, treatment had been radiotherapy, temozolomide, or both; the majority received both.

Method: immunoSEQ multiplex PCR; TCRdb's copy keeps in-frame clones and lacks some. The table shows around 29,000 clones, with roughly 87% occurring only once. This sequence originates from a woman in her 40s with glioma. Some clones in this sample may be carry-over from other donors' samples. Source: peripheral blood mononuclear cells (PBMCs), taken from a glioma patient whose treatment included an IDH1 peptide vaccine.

The CDR3 coding sequence is TGTGCCAGCAGTGGTGCAGAGACCCAGTACTTC. Amino acid sequence: CASSGAETQYF. This chain uses TRBV2 with TRBJ2-5; D not certain. CDR1 and CDR2 (germline): SNHLY, FYNNEI. Trimming stripped 4 bases from V and 4 bases from J, with 4 bases between. The CDR3 length is 11 residues.